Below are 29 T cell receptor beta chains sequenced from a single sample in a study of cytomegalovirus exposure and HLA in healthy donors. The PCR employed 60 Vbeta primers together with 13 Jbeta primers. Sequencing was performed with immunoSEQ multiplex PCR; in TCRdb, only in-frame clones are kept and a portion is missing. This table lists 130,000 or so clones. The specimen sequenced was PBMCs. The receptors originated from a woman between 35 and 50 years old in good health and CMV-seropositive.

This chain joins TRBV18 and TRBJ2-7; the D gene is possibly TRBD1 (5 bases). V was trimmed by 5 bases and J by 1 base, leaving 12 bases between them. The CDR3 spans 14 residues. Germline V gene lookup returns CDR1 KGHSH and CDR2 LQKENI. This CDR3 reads CASSGQGHSYEQYF. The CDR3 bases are TGTGCCAGCTCAGGGCAGGGCCATTCCTACGAGCAGTACTTC.

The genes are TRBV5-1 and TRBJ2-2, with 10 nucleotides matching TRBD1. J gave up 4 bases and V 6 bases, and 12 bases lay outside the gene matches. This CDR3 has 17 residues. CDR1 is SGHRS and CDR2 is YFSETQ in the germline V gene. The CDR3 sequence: CASTVRSRTGGTGELFF. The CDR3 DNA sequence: TGCGCCAGCACCGTTCGCTCCCGGACAGGGGGCACCGGGGAGCTGTTTTTT. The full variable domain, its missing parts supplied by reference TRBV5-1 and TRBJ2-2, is KAGVTQTPRYLIKTRGQQVTLSCSPISGHRSVSWYQQTPGQGLQFLFEYFSETQRNKGNFPGRFSGRQFSNSRSEMNVSTLELGDSALYLCASTVRSRTGGTGELFFGEGSRLTVL.

CDR3 amino acids: CASRESSGEDNEQFF. As DNA, the CDR3 is TGCGCCAGCAGGGAATCTAGCGGAGAAGACAATGAGCAGTTCTTC. The V and J genes are TRBV5-1 and TRBJ2-1, with 7 bases lining up with TRBD2. CDR3 length: 15 amino acids. V lost 5 bases, J lost 5 bases, and 10 bases stayed unmatched. Germline lookup yields CDR1 SGHRS and CDR2 YFSETQ.

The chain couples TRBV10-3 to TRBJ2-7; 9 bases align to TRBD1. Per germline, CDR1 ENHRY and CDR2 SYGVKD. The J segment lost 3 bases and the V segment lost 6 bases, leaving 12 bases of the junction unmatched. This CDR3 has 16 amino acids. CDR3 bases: TGTGCCATCAGCGGGGGGACAGGGCCAAATCTCTACGAGCAGTACTTC. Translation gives CAISGGTGPNLYEQYF.

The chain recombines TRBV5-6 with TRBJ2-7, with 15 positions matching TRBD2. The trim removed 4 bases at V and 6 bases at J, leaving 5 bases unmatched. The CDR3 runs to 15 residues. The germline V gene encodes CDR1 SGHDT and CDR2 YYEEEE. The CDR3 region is CASSDPGLAGGEQYF. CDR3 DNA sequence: TGTGCCAGCAGCGATCCGGGACTAGCGGGAGGCGAGCAGTACTTC.

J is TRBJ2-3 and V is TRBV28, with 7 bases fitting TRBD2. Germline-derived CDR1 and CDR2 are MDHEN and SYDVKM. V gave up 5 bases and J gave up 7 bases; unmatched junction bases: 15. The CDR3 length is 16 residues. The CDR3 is CASSPQGGGSAYTQYF. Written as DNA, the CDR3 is TGTGCCAGCAGTCCCCAAGGCGGGGGTTCTGCATATACGCAGTATTTT. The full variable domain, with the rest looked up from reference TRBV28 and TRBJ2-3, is DVKVTQSSRYLVKRTGEKVFLECVQDMDHENMFWYRQDPGLGLRLIYFSYDVKMKEKGDIPEGYSVSREKKERFSLILESASTNQTSMYLCASSPQGGGSAYTQYFGPGTRLTVL.

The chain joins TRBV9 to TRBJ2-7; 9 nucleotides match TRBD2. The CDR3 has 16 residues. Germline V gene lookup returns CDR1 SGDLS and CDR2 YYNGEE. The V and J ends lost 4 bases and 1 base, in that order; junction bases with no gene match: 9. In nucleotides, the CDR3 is TGTGCCAGCAGCCGGGGGCTAGCGGGAAGTTCCTACGAGCAGTACTTC. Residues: CASSRGLAGSSYEQYF.

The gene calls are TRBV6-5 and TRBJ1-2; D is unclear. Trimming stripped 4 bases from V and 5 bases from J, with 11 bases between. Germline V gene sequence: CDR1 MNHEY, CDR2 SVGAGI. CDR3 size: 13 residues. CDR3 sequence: CASSSAAGYGYTF. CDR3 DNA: TGTGCCAGCAGTTCCGCCGCGGGGTATGGCTACACCTTC.

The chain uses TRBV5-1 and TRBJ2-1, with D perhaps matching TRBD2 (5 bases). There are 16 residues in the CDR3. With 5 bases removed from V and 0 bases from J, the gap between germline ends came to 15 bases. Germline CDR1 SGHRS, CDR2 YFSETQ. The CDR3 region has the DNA TGCGCCAGCAGGGACTCCTCTGGTGGCTCCTACAATGAGCAGTTCTTC. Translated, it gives CASRDSSGGSYNEQFF. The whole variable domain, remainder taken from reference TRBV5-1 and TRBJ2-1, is KAGVTQTPRYLIKTRGQQVTLSCSPISGHRSVSWYQQTPGQGLQFLFEYFSETQRNKGNFPGRFSGRQFSNSRSEMNVSTLELGDSALYLCASRDSSGGSYNEQFFGPGTRLTVL.

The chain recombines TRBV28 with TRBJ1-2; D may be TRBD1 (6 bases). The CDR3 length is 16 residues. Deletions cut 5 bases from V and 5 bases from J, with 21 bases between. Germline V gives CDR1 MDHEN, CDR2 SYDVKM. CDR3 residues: CASSPTPGTRTYGYTF. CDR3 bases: TGTGCCAGCAGTCCGACTCCCGGGACAAGGACATATGGCTACACCTTC.

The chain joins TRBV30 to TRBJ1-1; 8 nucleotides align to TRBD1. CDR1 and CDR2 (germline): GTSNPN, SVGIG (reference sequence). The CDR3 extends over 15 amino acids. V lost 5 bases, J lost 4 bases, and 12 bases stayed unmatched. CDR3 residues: CAWALLRGRSTEAFF. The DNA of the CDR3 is TGTGCCTGGGCTCTCCTCAGGGGGCGAAGCACTGAAGCTTTCTTT.

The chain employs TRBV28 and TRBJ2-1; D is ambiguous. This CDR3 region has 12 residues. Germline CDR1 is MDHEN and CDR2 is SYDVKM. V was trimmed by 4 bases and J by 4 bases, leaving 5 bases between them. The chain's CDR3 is CASSSPYNEQFF. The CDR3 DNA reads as TGTGCCAGCAGTTCCCCTTACAATGAGCAGTTCTTC.

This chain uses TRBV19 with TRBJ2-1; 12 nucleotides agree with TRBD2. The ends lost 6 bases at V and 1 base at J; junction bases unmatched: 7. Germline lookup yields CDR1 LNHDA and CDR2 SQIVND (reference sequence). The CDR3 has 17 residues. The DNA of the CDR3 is TGTGCCAGTAGCTTACTAGCGGGAGGCCCTTCCTACAATGAGCAGTTCTTC. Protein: CASSLLAGGPSYNEQFF.

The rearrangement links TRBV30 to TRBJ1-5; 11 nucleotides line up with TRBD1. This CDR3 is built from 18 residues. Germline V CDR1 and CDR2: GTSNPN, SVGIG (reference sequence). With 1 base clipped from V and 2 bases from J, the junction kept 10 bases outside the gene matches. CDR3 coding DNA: TGTGCCTGGAGTGCGGACAGGGGGCTGCCACGGGGCAATCAGCCCCAGCATTTT. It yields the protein CAWSADRGLPRGNQPQHF.

CDR3 protein: CAAKVELSSYNSPLHF. CDR3 DNA sequence: TGTGCCGCAAAGGTGGAGTTAAGCTCCTATAATTCACCCCTCCACTTT. The chain carries TRBV4-2 and TRBJ1-6, with no clear D. Per the germline V gene, CDR1 is LGHNA and CDR2 is YNFKEQ. V lost 11 bases, J lost 0 bases, and 17 bases lay in between. The CDR3 extends over 16 amino acids.

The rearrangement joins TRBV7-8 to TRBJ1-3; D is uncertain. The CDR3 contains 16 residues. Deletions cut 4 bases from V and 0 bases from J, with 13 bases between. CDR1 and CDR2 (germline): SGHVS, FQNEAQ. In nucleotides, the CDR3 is TGTGCCAGCAGCTCGGGCGGGTTATCCTCTGGAAACACCATATATTTT. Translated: CASSSGGLSSGNTIYF.

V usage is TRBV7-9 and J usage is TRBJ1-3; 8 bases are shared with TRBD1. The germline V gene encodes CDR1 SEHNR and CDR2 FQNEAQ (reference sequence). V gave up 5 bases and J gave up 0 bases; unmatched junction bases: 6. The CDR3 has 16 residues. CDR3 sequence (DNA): TGTGCCAGCAGCCCAGGGACAGGCGCCTCTGGAAACACCATATATTTT. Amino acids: CASSPGTGASGNTIYF.

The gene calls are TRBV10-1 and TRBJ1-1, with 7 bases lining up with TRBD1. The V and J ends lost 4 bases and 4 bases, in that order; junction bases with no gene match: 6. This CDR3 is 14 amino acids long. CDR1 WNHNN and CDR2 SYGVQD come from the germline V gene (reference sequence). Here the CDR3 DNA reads TGCGCCAGCAGTGCAGTTCAGGGGGTCACTGAAGCTTTCTTT. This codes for CASSAVQGVTEAFF.

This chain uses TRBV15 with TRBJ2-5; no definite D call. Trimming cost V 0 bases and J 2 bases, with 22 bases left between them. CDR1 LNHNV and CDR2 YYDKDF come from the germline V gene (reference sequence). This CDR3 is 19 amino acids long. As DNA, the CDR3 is TGTGCCACCAGCAGAGATCGAAGGCCAAGAGCGATGGAACAAGAGACCCAGTACTTC. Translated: CATSRDRRPRAMEQETQYF.

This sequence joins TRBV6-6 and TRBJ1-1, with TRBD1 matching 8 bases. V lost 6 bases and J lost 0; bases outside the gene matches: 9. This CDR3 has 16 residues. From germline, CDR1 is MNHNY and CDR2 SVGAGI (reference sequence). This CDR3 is CASSPGQGLMNTEAFF. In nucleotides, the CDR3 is TGTGCCAGCAGCCCCGGACAGGGTCTAATGAACACTGAAGCTTTCTTT.

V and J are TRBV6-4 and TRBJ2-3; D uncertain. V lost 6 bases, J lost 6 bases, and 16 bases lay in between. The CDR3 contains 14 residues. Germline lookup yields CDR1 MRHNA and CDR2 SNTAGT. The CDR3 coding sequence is TGTGCCAGCAGCCCAGAGAACCCAGCGGATACGCAGTATTTT. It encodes CASSPENPADTQYF.

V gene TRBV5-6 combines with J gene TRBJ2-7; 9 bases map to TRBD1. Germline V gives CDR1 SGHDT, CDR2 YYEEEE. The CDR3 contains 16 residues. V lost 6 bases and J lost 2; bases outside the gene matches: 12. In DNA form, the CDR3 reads TGTGCCAGCAATTCCGGGACAGGGACTTTTGCCTACGAGCAGTACTTC. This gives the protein CASNSGTGTFAYEQYF.

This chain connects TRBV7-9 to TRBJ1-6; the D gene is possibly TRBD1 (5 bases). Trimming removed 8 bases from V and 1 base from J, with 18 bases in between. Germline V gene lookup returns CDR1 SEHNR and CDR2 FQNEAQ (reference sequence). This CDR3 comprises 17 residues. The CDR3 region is CASVLYGGGSYNSPLHF. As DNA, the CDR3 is TGTGCCAGCGTCCTGTACGGGGGAGGGTCCTATAATTCACCCCTCCACTTT.

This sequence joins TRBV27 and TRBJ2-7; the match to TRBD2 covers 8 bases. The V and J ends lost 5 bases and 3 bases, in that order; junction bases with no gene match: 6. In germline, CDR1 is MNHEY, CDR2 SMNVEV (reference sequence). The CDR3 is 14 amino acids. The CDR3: CASSRRLAYYEQYF. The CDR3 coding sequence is TGTGCCAGCAGTCGAAGACTAGCGTACTACGAGCAGTACTTC.

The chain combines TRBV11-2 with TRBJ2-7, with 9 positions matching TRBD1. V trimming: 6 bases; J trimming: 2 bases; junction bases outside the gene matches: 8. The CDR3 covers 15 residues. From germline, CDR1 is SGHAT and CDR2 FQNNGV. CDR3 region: CASRLTGGRPYEQYF. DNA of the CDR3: TGTGCCAGCAGATTGACAGGGGGTCGCCCCTACGAGCAGTACTTC.

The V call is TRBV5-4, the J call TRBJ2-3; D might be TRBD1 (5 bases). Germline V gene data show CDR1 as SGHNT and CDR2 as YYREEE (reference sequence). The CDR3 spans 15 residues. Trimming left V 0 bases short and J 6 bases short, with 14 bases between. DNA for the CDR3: TGTGCCAGCAGCTTGGATAGGCAGGGTGCGGATACGCAGTATTTT. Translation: CASSLDRQGADTQYF.

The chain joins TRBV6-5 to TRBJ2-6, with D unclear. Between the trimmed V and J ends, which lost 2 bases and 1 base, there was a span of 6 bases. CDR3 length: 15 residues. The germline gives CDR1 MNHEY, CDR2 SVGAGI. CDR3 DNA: TGTGCCAGCAGTTACCGGTTATCTGGGGCCAACGTCCTGACTTTC. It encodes CASSYRLSGANVLTF.

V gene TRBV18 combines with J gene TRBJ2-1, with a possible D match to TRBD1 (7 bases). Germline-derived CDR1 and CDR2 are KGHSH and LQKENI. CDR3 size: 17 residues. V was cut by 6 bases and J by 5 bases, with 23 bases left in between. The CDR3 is CASSPRQGQTRHNEQFF. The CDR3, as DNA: TGTGCCAGCTCGCCGAGACAGGGCCAGACTAGGCACAATGAGCAGTTCTTC.

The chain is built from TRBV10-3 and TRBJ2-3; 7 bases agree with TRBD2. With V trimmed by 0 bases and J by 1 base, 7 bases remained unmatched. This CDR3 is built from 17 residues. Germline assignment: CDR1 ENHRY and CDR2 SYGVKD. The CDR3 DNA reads TGTGCCATCAGTGAGTCGAATTCTGGGGGGGGCACAGATACGCAGTATTTT. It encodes CAISESNSGGGTDTQYF.